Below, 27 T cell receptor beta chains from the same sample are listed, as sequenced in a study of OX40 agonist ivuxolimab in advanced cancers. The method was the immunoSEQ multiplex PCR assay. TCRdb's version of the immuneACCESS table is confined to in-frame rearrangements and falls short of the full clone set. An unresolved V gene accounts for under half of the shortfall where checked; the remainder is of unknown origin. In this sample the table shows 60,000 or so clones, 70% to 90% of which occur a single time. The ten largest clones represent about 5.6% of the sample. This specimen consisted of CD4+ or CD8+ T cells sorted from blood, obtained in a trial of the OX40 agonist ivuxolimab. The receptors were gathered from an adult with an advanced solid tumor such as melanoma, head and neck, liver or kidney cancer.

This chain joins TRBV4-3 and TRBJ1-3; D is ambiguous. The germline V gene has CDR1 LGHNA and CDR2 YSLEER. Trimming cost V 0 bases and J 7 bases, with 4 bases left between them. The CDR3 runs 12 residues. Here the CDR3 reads CASSQEGNTIYF. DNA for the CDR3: TGCGCCAGCAGCCAAGAAGGTAACACCATATATTTT.

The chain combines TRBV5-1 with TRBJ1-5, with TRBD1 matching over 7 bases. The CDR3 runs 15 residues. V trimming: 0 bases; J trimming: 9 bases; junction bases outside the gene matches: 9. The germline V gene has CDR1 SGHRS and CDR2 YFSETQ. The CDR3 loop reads CASSLGGGDLAPQHF. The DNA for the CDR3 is TGCGCCAGCAGCTTGGGAGGGGGCGATTTGGCGCCCCAGCATTTT.

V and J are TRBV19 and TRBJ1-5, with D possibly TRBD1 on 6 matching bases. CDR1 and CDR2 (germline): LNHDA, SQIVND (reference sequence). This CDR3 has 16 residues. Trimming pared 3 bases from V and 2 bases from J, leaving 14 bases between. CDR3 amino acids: CASSMDSRGGNQPQHF. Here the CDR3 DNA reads TGTGCCAGTAGTATGGACAGCCGGGGGGGCAATCAGCCCCAGCATTTT.

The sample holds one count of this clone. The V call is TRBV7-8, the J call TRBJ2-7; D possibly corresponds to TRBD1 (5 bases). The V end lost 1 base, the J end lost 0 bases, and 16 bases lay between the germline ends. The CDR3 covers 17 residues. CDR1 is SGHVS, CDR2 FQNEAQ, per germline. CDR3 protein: CASSLGGGAGFSYEQYF. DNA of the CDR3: TGTGCCAGCAGCTTAGGGGGCGGAGCCGGGTTCTCCTACGAGCAGTACTTC.

This CDR3 is CASSVGQGLPGTQYF. The CDR3 DNA sequence: TGTGCCAGCAGCGTGGGACAGGGGCTCCCCGGGACCCAGTACTTC. The V call is TRBV7-9, the J call TRBJ2-5; TRBD1 agrees at 10 bases. The CDR3 length is 15 residues. V gave up 5 bases and J gave up 7 bases; unmatched junction bases: 10. Germline CDR1 is SEHNR and CDR2 is FQNEAQ (reference sequence).

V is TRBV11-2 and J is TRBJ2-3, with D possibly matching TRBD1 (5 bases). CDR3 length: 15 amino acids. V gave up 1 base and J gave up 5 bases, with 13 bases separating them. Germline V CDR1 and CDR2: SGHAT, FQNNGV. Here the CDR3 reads CASSLVGRVKDTQYF. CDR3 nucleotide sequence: TGTGCCAGCAGCTTAGTCGGCAGGGTAAAAGATACGCAGTATTTT.

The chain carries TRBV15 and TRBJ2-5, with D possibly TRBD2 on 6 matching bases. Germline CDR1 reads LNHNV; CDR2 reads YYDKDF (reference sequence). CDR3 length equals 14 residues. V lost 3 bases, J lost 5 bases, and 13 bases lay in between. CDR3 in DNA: TGTGCCACCAGCAGCCGCCTAGCGTTGGAGACCCAGTACTTC. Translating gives CATSSRLALETQYF. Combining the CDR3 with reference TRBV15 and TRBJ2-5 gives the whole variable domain DAMVIQNPRYQVTQFGKPVTLSCSQTLNHNVMYWYQQKSSQAPKLLFHYYDKDFNNEADTPDNFQSRRPNTSFCFLDIRSPGLGDTAMYLCATSSRLALETQYFGPGTRLLVL.

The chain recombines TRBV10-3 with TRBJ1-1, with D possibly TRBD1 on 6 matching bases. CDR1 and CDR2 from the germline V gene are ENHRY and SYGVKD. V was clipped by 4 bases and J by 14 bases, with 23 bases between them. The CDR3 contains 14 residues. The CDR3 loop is CAISGGTKGGTRFF. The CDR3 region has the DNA TGTGCCATCAGTGGAGGGACAAAGGGTGGAACGCGGTTCTTT.

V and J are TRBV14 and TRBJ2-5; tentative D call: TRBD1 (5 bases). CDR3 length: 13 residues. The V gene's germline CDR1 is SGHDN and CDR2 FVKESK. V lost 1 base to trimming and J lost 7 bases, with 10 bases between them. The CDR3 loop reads CASSQGQSTTQYF. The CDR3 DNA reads TGTGCCAGCAGCCAAGGACAGTCTACGACCCAGTACTTC.

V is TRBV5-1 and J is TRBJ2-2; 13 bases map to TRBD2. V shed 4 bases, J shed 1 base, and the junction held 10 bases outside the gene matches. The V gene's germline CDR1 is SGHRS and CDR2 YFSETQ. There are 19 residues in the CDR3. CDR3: CASSPPGLAGVWNTGELFF. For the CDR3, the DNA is TGCGCCAGCAGCCCACCCGGACTAGCGGGAGTATGGAACACCGGGGAGCTGTTTTTT.

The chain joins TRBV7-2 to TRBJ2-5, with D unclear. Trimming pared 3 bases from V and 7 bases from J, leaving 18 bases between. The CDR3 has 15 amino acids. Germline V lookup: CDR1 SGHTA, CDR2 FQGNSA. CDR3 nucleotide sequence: TGTGCCAGCAGCTTCCTCTCCGGGTCTTCGGGGACCCAGTACTTC. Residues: CASSFLSGSSGTQYF.

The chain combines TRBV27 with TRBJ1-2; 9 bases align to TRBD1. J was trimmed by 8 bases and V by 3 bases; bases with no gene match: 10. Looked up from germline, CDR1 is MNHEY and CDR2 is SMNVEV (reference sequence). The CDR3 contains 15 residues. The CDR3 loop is CASSLMGQGGGGYTF. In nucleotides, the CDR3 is TGTGCCAGCAGTTTGATGGGACAGGGTGGAGGAGGCTACACCTTC.

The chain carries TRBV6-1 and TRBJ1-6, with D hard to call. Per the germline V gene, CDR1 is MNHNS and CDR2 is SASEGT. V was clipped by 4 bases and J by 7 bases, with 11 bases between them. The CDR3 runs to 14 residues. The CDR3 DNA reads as TGTGCCAGCAGTGGTCAACGCCAAAATTCACCCCTCCACTTT. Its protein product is CASSGQRQNSPLHF.

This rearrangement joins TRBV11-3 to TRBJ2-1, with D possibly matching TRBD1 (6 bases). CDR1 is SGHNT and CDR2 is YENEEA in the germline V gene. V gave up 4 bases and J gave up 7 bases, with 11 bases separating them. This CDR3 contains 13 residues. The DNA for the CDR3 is TGTGCCAGCAGCTCACAGGGTAGTAATGAGCAGTTCTTC. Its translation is CASSSQGSNEQFF.

The DNA of the CDR3 is TGTGCCAGCAGCTTAGGGACGGTAGTCACTGAAGCTTTCTTT. Translation: CASSLGTVVTEAFF. The chain carries TRBV11-2 and TRBJ1-1; no firm D call. Trimming stripped 1 base from V and 4 bases from J, with 10 bases between. Germline lookup yields CDR1 SGHAT and CDR2 FQNNGV. The CDR3 contains 14 residues.

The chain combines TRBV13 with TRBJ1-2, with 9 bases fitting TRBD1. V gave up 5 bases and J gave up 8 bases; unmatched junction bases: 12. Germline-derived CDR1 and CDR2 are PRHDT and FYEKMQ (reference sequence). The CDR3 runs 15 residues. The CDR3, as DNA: TGTGCCAGCAGCCCCGGGACAGGGCGGATTCTAGGCTACACCTTC. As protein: CASSPGTGRILGYTF.

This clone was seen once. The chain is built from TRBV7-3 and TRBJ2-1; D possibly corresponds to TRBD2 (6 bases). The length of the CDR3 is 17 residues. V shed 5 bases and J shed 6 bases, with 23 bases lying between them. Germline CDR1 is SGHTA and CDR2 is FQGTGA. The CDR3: CASSPTSLTLPGNEQFF. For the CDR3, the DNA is TGTGCCAGCAGCCCTACTAGCTTGACTCTTCCGGGCAATGAGCAGTTCTTC.

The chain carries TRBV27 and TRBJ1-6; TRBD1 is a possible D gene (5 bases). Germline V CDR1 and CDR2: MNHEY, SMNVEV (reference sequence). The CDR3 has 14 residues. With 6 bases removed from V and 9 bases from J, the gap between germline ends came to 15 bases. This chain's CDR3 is CASSRAGGGSPLHF. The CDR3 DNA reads TGTGCCAGCAGCAGGGCCGGGGGGGGTTCACCCCTCCACTTT.

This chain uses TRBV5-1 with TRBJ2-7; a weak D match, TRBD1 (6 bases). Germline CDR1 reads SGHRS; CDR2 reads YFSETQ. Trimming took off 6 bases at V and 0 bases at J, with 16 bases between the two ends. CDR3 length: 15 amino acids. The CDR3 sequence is CASTYGTLSSYEQYF. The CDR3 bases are TGCGCCAGCACCTACGGGACACTAAGCTCCTACGAGCAGTACTTC.

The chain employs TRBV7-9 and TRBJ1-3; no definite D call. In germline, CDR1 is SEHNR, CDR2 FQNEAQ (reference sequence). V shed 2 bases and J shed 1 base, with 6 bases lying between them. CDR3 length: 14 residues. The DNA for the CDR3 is TGTGCCAGCAGCTTAACGGGTTCTGGAAACACCATATATTTT. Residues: CASSLTGSGNTIYF.

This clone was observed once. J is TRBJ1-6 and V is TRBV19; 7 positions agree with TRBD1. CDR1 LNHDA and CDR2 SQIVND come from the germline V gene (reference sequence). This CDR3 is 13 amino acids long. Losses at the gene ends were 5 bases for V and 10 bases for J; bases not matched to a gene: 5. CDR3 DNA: TGTGCCAGTAGTCAAAGGGGGCGATCACCCCTCCACTTT. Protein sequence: CASSQRGRSPLHF.

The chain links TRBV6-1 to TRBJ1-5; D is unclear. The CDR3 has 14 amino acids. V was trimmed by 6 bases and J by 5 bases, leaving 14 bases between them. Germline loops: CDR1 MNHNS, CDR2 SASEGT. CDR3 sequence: CASSVRETHQPQHF. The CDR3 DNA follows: TGTGCCAGCAGCGTCCGGGAGACTCATCAGCCCCAGCATTTT.

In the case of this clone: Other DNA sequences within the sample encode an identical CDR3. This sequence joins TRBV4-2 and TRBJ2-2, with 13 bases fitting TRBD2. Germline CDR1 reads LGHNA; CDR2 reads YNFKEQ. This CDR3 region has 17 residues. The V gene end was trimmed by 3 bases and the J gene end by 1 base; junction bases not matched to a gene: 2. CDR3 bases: TGTGCCAGCAGCCAGGGGACTAGCGGGGTGAACACCGGGGAGCTGTTTTTT. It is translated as CASSQGTSGVNTGELFF.

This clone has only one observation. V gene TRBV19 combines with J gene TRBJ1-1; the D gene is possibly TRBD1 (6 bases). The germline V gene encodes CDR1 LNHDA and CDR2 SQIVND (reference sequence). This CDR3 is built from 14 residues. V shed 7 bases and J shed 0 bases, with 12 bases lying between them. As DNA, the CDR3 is TGTGCCAGTAATCCGACAGGCTTGAACACTGAAGCTTTCTTT. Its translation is CASNPTGLNTEAFF.

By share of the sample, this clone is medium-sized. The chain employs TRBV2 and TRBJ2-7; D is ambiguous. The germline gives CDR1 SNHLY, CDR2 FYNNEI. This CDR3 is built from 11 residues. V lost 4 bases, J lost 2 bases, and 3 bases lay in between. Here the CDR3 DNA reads TGTGCCAGCAGTGTAACCTACGAGCAGTACTTC. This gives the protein CASSVTYEQYF.

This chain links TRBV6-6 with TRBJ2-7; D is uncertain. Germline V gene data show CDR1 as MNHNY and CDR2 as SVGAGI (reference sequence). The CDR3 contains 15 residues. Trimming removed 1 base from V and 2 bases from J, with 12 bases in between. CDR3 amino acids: CASSYYPSRAYEQYF. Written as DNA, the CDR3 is TGTGCCAGCAGTTACTACCCCAGTAGGGCCTACGAGCAGTACTTC.

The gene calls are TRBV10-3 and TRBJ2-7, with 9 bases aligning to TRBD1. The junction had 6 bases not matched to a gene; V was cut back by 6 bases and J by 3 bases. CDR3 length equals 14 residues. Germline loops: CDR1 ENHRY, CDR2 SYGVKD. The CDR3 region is CAISAGTGNYEQYF. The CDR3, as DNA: TGTGCCATCAGCGCCGGGACAGGGAACTACGAGCAGTACTTC.